This T cell receptor (beta chain) comes out of a study of blood T cell repertoires in COVID-19 (dated by TCRdb to the early 2020s). As for the study more broadly: Samples from collaborators originated in the United States, Italy and Spain and spanned both the acute and convalescent phases of COVID-19. The repertoires were released in a freely available public database meant as a resource for research on the immune response to SARS-CoV-2. Where available, HLA class I and class II types were obtained from metadata supplied by the sample provider rather than from assay-based typing. Deeply sampled blood TCRbeta repertoires from subjects exposed to, actively infected with, or recovered from COVID-19 were included in the dataset. The sample metadata nearly always contained a de-identified subject ID, COVID-19 status, age in years and sex. The material from the prospective study consisted of cDNA or gDNA derived from T cells, B-cell-depleted T cells, or PBMCs. The samples were drawn from two sources: the first 160 participants of the ongoing ImmuneRACE study, and fewer than 1,500 subjects contributed by 6 global collaborators.

What the work shows at the level of the full study, not this receptor alone: The quantity of clinical and demographic metadata differed by source and by participant and was supplied without curation.

This clone was recorded only once. This receptor's antigen is unknown. No base-level quality is on record; no much larger clone is a single base apart. TCRbeta CDR3 regions were amplified from genomic DNA by means of the immunoSEQ Assay, a bias-controlled multiplex PCR. As for the original processing: Within the assay, amplification of reference gene primers was used to estimate how many nucleated cells each sample contained. To quantify the absolute abundance of each unique TCRbeta CDR3 rearrangement, sequence reads were collapsed and filtered. For each sample, productive Simpson clonality was calculated by taking the square root of Simpson's diversity index across productive rearrangements. The clones in this table, taken by TCRdb from immuneACCESS, are in-frame only. Not every clone is retained; where verified, under half of the shortfall comes from an unresolved V gene, and the cause of the rest is unknown. V and J calls and clone size are those listed in that table; D and trimming were worked out from the DNA. This sample comprises around 220,000 clones, about 80% of them detected only once. The ten top clones hold roughly 4.9% of the sample.

The collaborating institutions used their own protocols to collect whole blood in K2EDTA tubes. For TCRbeta analysis, collaborators shipped samples as frozen whole blood, isolated PBMCs, or DNA extracted from either of those sample types. The sequenced material came from peripheral blood. The receptor was derived from a woman older than 75 with active or convalescent COVID-19.

The CDR3 here reads CASSLEASGHGELFF. The DNA sequence follows: TGTGCCAGCAGCTTAGAGGCGAGCGGCCACGGGGAGCTGTTTTTT. The rearrangement combines TRBV11-3 with TRBJ2-2, and possibly TRBD2, on 5 matching bases. The trim is 0 bases for V and 7 bases for J, with a gap of 12 bases between the germline ends. CDR1 and CDR2, per the germline V gene, are SGHNT and YENEEA. The CDR3 goes from the cysteine to the phenylalanine over 15 residues. Solely the CDR3 DNA is kept, with 45 bases framed from the first base.